This is a list of T cell receptor beta chains from one sample in a study of blood T cell repertoires in COVID-19. This table comes from immunoSEQ multiplex PCR, and its TCRdb copy is limited to in-frame clones, with some not included. The sample has 130,000 to 150,000 clones; roughly 80% are singletons. What was sequenced was peripheral blood. All receptors come from a man in his forties or fifties with active or convalescent COVID-19. Each CDR3 is given with its conserved first and last residue. A D gene is named only where the DNA matches it firmly. The size of a clone is reported for some rows only, either as once, few or many, or as a class for expanded clones.

v_gene	j_gene	abundance	d_gene	CDR3nt	CDR3aa
TRBV9	TRBJ2-1	.	TRBD2	TGTGCCAGCAGCGCCGGACTAGCGGTACCGCAGTTCTTC	CASSAGLAVPQFF
TRBV7-9	TRBJ2-1	.	.	TGTGCCAGCAGGGCTGGAGGGCCCTCGTGGAATGAGCAGTTCTTC	CASRAGGPSWNEQFF
TRBV9	TRBJ2-2	.	TRBD2	TGTGCCAGCAGCGTAGCCCCACCCGGGGGGGCGGGAGGGCCAAACACCGGGGAGCTGTTTTTT	CASSVAPPGGAGGPNTGELFF
TRBV6-4	TRBJ2-1	.	TRBD1	TGTGCCAGCAGTGGACGACAGGGTACGAATGAGCAGTTCTTC	CASSGRQGTNEQFF
TRBV7-2	TRBJ2-3	.	.	TGTGCCAGCACCGAGGACAGCAACACAGATACGCAGTATTTT	CASTEDSNTDTQYF
TRBV19	TRBJ1-1	once	.	TGTGCCAGTAGTATAGCTTCCAGGGCAGGGGAGAACACTGAAGCTTTCTTT	CASSIASRAGENTEAFF
TRBV18	TRBJ1-2	.	TRBD1	TGTGCCAGCTCACCACTTTCCGGGACAGCTAACTATGGCTACACCTTC	CASSPLSGTANYGYTF
TRBV9	TRBJ2-3	.	.	TGTGCCAGCAGCGTAGTAGGGGTATCGGATACGCAGTATTTT	CASSVVGVSDTQYF
TRBV10-3	TRBJ2-3	.	TRBD2	TGTGCCATCAGTGGGAAAGGCGGGAGGGCCGAGGATACGCAGTATTTT	CAISGKGGRAEDTQYF
TRBV25-1	TRBJ2-5	.	.	TGTGCCAGCAGCCTTGTCGGGGAGACCCAGTACTTC	CASSLVGETQYF
TRBV5-6	TRBJ2-5	.	.	TGTGCCAGCAGCTTGGTAGGCATAGCTTTCTCGAGGGAGACCCAGTACTTC	CASSLVGIAFSRETQYF
TRBV29-1	TRBJ1-5	.	TRBD1	TGCAGCGTTTCACAGGGGGCCCTTAATGGGCCCCAGCATTTT	CSVSQGALNGPQHF
TRBV19	TRBJ1-1	.	.	TGTGCCAGTAGTATTCAAATGAACACTGAAGCTTTCTTT	CASSIQMNTEAFF